The text below deals with one TCR beta chain. What it binds is unknown. The data were obtained in a study of CD8 T cells in Susac syndrome. Overall study findings and caveats: There was no clonal expansion in the CD4+ T cell repertoires of Susac syndrome.

With random hexamers, reverse transcription was performed on roughly 0.5 to 1 ug of RNA. TCRdb recomputed calls from the immunoSEQ multiplex PCR reads with MiXCR, one row per CDR3 protein. The data show about 150,000 distinct CDR3 sequences, approximately 95% seen once. CDR3 length: 22 residues. The germline V gene has CDR1 DFQATT and CDR2 SNEGSKA (reference sequence). The V end was cut by 3 bases, the J end by 2 bases, with 37 bases between. The source is a human donor with Susac syndrome. Specimen: CD4+ T cells from PBMCs. V gene TRBV20-1 combines with J gene TRBJ2-5, with D possibly being TRBD2 (7 bases). This chain's CDR3 is CSARPEALPFPQTGGGQETQYF. Written as DNA, the CDR3 is TGCAGTGCTAGGCCGGAGGCGCTACCATTCCCCCAAACGGGGGGCGGACAAGAGACCCAGTACTTC.